This TCR beta chain was found in a study of T cell repertoires in cytomegalovirus infection. Concerning this clonotype: Antigen unknown.

Findings of the study overall: Clonotypes of TCR beta that were HLA-C-restricted and CMV-specific dominated the ex vivo response. Cumulated frequencies of public TCR beta families served to identify carriers of CMV plus the relevant HLA.

From the reads, TCRdb called clonotypes with MiXCR, one entry per CDR3 protein. This table has 350,000 to 550,000 distinct CDR3 sequences, 25% to 40% appearing once. V lost 2 bases to trimming and J lost 7 bases, with 12 bases between them. The CDR3 spans 15 residues. Germline CDR1 and CDR2: SGHVS and FNYEAQ. The chain links TRBV7-6 to TRBJ1-6; D unresolved. The sequenced sample consisted of PBMCs. The sequence derives from a human donor in good health (CMV status not recorded). Some clones in this sample may be carry-over from other donors' samples. CDR3 region: CASSLSGPGNSPLHF. In DNA, the CDR3 is TGTGCCAGCAGCTTATCAGGTCCCGGGAATTCACCCCTCCACTTT.